This T cell receptor beta chain was sequenced in a study of blood T cell repertoires in COVID-19. Trimming took off 2 bases at V and 7 bases at J, with 9 bases between the two ends. The CDR3 runs 13 residues. Germline values: CDR1 KGHSH, CDR2 LQKENI. Here immunoSEQ multiplex PCR was the method, and the copy in TCRdb shows in-frame clones only, minus some. This sample has roughly 100,000 clones, with 76% found just once. Sequencing was done on a sample of peripheral blood. This TCR derives from a man older than 75 with COVID-19, enrolled during active disease. The gene calls are TRBV18 and TRBJ2-4; D is undetermined. The CDR3 loop reads CASSPGLSNIQYF. CDR3 DNA sequence: TGTGCCAGCTCACCAGGGCTCAGTAACATTCAGTACTTC.